These 20 T cell receptor beta chains share one sample of origin, sequenced in a study of blood T cell repertoires in COVID-19. TCRdb's copy holds only in-frame clones and misses some; the assay was immunoSEQ multiplex PCR. The profile shows more than 95,000 clones, 90% of them singletons. Material for sequencing was peripheral blood. Receptor source: a human donor with active COVID-19. The donor label of this sample is uncertain.

This chain links TRBV18 with TRBJ1-1, with TRBD1 identical over 11 bases. This CDR3 is 20 amino acids long. With 4 bases clipped from V and 0 bases from J, the junction kept 16 bases outside the gene matches. Looked up from germline, CDR1 is KGHSH and CDR2 is LQKENI. CDR3 sequence: CASSLLEDNPGQGVNTEAFF. Here the CDR3 DNA reads TGTGCCAGCTCACTCCTGGAAGACAACCCGGGACAGGGGGTGAACACTGAAGCTTTCTTT.

This clone was observed a few times. The chain uses TRBV11-2 and TRBJ1-2, with a tentative D call TRBD1 (5 bases). CDR3 size: 14 residues. In germline, CDR1 is SGHAT, CDR2 FQNNGV. Trimming pared 5 bases from V and 8 bases from J, leaving 18 bases between. The CDR3 region is CASSRREAQGGYTF. The CDR3 nucleotides read TGTGCCAGCAGCCGCAGGGAAGCGCAAGGGGGCTACACCTTC.

The rearrangement links TRBV9 to TRBJ2-3; TRBD2 aligns across 12 bases. Trimming took 1 base from V and 2 from J; bases not matched to a gene: 8. Germline V gives CDR1 SGDLS, CDR2 YYNGEE. The CDR3 totals 18 residues. The CDR3 is CASSVKASGGGHTDTQYF. DNA of the CDR3: TGTGCCAGCAGCGTAAAGGCTAGCGGGGGGGGCCACACAGATACGCAGTATTTT.

This chain uses TRBV5-1 with TRBJ2-5; 9 nucleotides line up with TRBD2. Losses at the gene ends were 1 base for V and 7 bases for J; bases not matched to a gene: 8. There are 15 residues in the CDR3. Looked up from germline, CDR1 is SGHRS and CDR2 is YFSETQ. In DNA form, the CDR3 reads TGCGCCAGCAGCTTGTTCGCGGGGGGGCCGGGGACCCAGTACTTC. It yields the protein CASSLFAGGPGTQYF.

The chain links TRBV19 to TRBJ2-7, with TRBD1 matching over 9 bases. This CDR3 region has 14 residues. Per the germline V gene, CDR1 is LNHDA and CDR2 is SQIVND (reference sequence). Germline trimming cut 6 bases from V and 5 bases from J; bases unmatched to any gene: 8. For the CDR3, the DNA is TGTGCCAGTAGCCTGACAGGGGGGTTCGACGAGCAGTACTTC. Protein: CASSLTGGFDEQYF.

Worth noting for this clone: The junction and the germline gene differ at one end; a read error may be behind it. This chain connects TRBV7-9 to TRBJ1-1; 7 nucleotides line up with TRBD1. This CDR3 region has 14 residues. The germline V gene encodes CDR1 SEHNR and CDR2 FQNEAQ (reference sequence). For the CDR3, the DNA is TGTGCCAGCAGCACGGGACAGCCGAACGCTGAAGCTTTCTTT. Amino acids: CASSTGQPNAEAFF.

V gene TRBV10-2 combines with J gene TRBJ1-3; D is unclear. Germline V gene data show CDR1 as WSHSY and CDR2 as SAAADI. The CDR3 is made up of 13 amino acids. V was shortened by 0 bases and J by 4 bases, with 4 bases between the two germline ends. CDR3 residues: CASSESQGNTIYF. In nucleotides, the CDR3 is TGCGCCAGCAGTGAGTCACAGGGAAACACCATATATTTT.

The gene calls are TRBV28 and TRBJ1-2; 7 nucleotides agree with TRBD1. V trimming: 6 bases; J trimming: 8 bases; junction bases outside the gene matches: 6. This CDR3 is built from 12 residues. Germline V gene sequence: CDR1 MDHEN, CDR2 SYDVKM. The CDR3 DNA sequence: TGTGCCAGCAGCCGGACAGGTTGGGGCTACACCTTC. It specifies CASSRTGWGYTF.

The J gene is TRBJ1-1, the V gene TRBV4-1, with D perhaps TRBD1 (5 bases). V was cut by 3 bases and J by 3 bases, with 11 bases left in between. The CDR3 is 14 amino acids. Germline CDR1 and CDR2: MGHRA and YSYEKL. CDR3 in DNA: TGCGCCAGCAGCCACCTCTCGGGGGACACTGAAGCTTTCTTT. Amino acids: CASSHLSGDTEAFF.

Details on this clone: At one end the junction does not follow the germline gene, possibly because of a read error. The genes are TRBV15 and TRBJ1-3, with D maybe TRBD1 (5 bases). The CDR3 totals 13 residues. Germline V gives CDR1 LNHNV, CDR2 YYDKDF (reference sequence). CDR3 sequence: CATSGDSAGTIYF. The CDR3 DNA reads TGTGCCACCAGCGGAGACAGTGCGGGCACCATATATTTT. The full variable domain, rest sourced from reference TRBV15 and TRBJ1-3, is DAMVIQNPRYQVTQFGKPVTLSCSQTLNHNVMYWYQQKSSQAPKLLFHYYDKDFNNEADTPDNFQSRRPNTSFCFLDIRSPGLGDTAMYLCATSGDSAGTIYFGEGSWLTVV.

This clone was detected only once. The J gene is TRBJ1-6, the V gene TRBV9; D is unresolved. The CDR3 length is 15 residues. The germline V and J ends were trimmed by 3 bases and 5 bases, with 12 bases remaining between them. CDR1 is SGDLS, CDR2 YYNGEE, per germline. The CDR3 region has the DNA TGTGCCAGCAGCGCCCCCGCGGGCAATAATTCACCCCTCCACTTT. Protein product: CASSAPAGNNSPLHF.

The J gene is TRBJ2-5, the V gene TRBV11-2; 11 bases are shared with TRBD2. Germline CDR1 is SGHAT and CDR2 is FQNNGV. This CDR3 has 14 amino acids. V lost 11 bases to trimming and J lost 3 bases; unmatched junction nucleotides: 8. In DNA, the CDR3 is TGTGCCGCCGCAGGACTAGCGGGTGAAGAGACCCAGTACTTC. Encoded protein: CAAAGLAGEETQYF.

The chain links TRBV7-9 to TRBJ2-3, with 7 bases matching TRBD2. The junction had 12 bases not matched to a gene; V was cut back by 1 base and J by 2 bases. Germline V lookup: CDR1 SEHNR, CDR2 FQNEAQ (reference sequence). The CDR3 sequence is 18 residues long. In DNA, the CDR3 is TGTGCCAGCAGCTTAGGGGCACAAGCGGGGATTGTCACAGATACGCAGTATTTT. Its protein product is CASSLGAQAGIVTDTQYF.

This chain uses TRBV6-5 with TRBJ1-1; D uncertain. Per germline, CDR1 MNHEY and CDR2 SVGAGI. V gave up 8 bases and J gave up 0 bases, with 10 bases separating them. The CDR3 spans 13 residues. CDR3 in amino acids: CASFRSMNTEAFF. The DNA of the CDR3 is TGTGCCAGCTTCCGGAGCATGAACACTGAAGCTTTCTTT.

V usage is TRBV4-2 and J usage is TRBJ1-1; TRBD1 might be the D (6 bases). Germline assignment: CDR1 LGHNA and CDR2 YNFKEQ. The ends were cut back, 0 bases at V and 5 bases at J, with 19 bases in the middle. The CDR3 has 17 amino acids. The CDR3 region has the DNA TGTGCCAGCAGCCAAGACACAGGGCCCCGCGGGGGGACTGAAGCTTTCTTT. Translating it yields CASSQDTGPRGGTEAFF.

V usage is TRBV10-3 and J usage is TRBJ2-7, with D possibly being TRBD1 (5 bases). This CDR3 region has 15 residues. The V end lost 0 bases, the J end lost 3 bases, and 12 bases lay between the germline ends. CDR1 and CDR2 (germline): ENHRY, SYGVKD. DNA of the CDR3: TGTGCCATCAGTGAGTCGACAGTTCTTAACTACGAGCAGTACTTC. Protein: CAISESTVLNYEQYF.

This sequence joins TRBV5-1 and TRBJ2-3, with 14 bases lining up with TRBD2. The germline gives CDR1 SGHRS, CDR2 YFSETQ. The CDR3 is 16 amino acids. The V gene end was trimmed by 6 bases and the J gene end by 1 base; junction bases not matched to a gene: 4. DNA of the CDR3: TGCGCCAGCAACGGACTAGCGGGGGGCCGCACAGATACGCAGTATTTT. Amino acids: CASNGLAGGRTDTQYF. Full variable domain (outside the CDR3, taken from reference TRBV5-1 and TRBJ2-3): KAGVTQTPRYLIKTRGQQVTLSCSPISGHRSVSWYQQTPGQGLQFLFEYFSETQRNKGNFPGRFSGRQFSNSRSEMNVSTLELGDSALYLCASNGLAGGRTDTQYFGPGTRLTVL.

The V call is TRBV19, the J call TRBJ1-3; D gene ambiguous. In germline, CDR1 is LNHDA, CDR2 SQIVND (reference sequence). The V end was cut by 10 bases, the J end by 4 bases, with 14 bases between. CDR3 length equals 13 residues. CDR3: CATSRSPGNTIYF. CDR3 DNA sequence: TGTGCCACAAGTCGGTCACCCGGAAACACCATATATTTT.

The J gene is TRBJ1-5, the V gene TRBV19, with TRBD1 as a possible D gene (5 bases). Trimming removed 3 bases from V and 4 bases from J, with 13 bases in between. The CDR3 covers 15 residues. From germline, CDR1 is LNHDA and CDR2 SQIVND (reference sequence). The CDR3, as DNA: TGTGCCAGTAGTATTTGGGGGGTAGGGAATCAGCCCCAGCATTTT. Protein product: CASSIWGVGNQPQHF.

Notes on this clone: One end of the junction fails to match germline, which may point to a read error. The rearrangement uses TRBV7-2 and TRBJ2-3; TRBD2 matches 12 bases. In germline, CDR1 is SGHTA, CDR2 FQGNSA. The CDR3 consists of 14 residues. CDR3: CASSLAGGVDTQYF. CDR3 DNA sequence: TGTGCCAGCAGCCTAGCGGGGGGGGTGGATACGCAGTATTTT.